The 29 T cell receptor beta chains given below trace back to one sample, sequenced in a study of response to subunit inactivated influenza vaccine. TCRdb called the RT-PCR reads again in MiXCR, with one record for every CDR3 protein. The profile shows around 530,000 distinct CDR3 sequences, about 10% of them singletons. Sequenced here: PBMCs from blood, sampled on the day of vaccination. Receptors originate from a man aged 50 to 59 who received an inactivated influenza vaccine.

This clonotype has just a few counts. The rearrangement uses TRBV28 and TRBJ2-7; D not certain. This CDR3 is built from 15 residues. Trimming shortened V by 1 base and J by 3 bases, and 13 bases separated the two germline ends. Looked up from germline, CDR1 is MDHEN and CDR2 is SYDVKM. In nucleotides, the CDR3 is TGTGCCAGCAGTTTATACCCTACCACGGGCTACGAGCAGTACTTC. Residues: CASSLYPTTGYEQYF. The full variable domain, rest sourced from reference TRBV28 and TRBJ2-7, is DVKVTQSSRYLVKRTGEKVFLECVQDMDHENMFWYRQDPGLGLRLIYFSYDVKMKEKGDIPEGYSVSREKKERFSLILESASTNQTSMYLCASSLYPTTGYEQYFGPGTRLTVT.

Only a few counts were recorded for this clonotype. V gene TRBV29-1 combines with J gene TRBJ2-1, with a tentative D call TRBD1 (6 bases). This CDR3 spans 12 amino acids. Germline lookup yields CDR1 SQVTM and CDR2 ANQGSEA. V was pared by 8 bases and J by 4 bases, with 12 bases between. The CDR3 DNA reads TGCAGCTCTAGACAGGCATACAATGAGCAGTTCTTC. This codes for CSSRQAYNEQFF.

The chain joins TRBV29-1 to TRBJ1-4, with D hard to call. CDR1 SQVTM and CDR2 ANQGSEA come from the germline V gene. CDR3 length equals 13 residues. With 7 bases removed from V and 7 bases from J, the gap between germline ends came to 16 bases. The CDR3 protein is CSAVTPGFEKLFF. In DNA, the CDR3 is TGCAGCGCCGTAACCCCAGGTTTTGAAAAACTGTTTTTT.

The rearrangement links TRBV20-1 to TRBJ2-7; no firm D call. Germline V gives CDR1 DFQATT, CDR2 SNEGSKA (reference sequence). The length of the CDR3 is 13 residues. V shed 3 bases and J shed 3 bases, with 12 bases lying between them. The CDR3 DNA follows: TGCAGTGCTAGGCCGAGCCACCTCTACGAGCAGTACTTC. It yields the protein CSARPSHLYEQYF.

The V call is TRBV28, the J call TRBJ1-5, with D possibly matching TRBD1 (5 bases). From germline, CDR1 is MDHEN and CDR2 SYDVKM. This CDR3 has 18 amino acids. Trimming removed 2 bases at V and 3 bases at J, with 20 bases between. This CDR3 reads CASSLILGRGSNNQPQHF. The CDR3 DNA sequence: TGTGCCAGCAGTTTAATTTTGGGGCGGGGGAGTAACAATCAGCCCCAGCATTTT.

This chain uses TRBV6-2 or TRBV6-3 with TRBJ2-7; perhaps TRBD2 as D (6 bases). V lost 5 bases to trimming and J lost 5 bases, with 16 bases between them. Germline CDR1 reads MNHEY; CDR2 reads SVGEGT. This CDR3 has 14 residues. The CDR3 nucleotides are TGTGCCAGCAGTCGGCGGGACGGGACCCACGAGCAGTACTTC. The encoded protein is CASSRRDGTHEQYF.

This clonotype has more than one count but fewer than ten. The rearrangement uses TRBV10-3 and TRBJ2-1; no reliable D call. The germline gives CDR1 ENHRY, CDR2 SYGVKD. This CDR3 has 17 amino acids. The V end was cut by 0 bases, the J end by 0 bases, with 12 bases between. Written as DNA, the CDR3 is TGTGCCATCAGTGAGTCGAAAGTTTATAGCTCCTACAATGAGCAGTTCTTC. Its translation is CAISESKVYSSYNEQFF.

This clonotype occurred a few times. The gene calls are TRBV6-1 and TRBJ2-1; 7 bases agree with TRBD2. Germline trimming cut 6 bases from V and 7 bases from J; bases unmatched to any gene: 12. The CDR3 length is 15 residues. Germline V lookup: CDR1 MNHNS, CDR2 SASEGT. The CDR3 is CASSVGLEVQNEQFF. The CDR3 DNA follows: TGTGCCAGCAGCGTAGGACTAGAAGTTCAGAATGAGCAGTTCTTC.

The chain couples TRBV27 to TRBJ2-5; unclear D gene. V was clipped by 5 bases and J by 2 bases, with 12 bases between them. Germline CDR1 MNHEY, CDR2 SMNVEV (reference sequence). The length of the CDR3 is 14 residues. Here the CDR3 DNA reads TGTGCCAGCAGTCCGCTACAGAGTCAAGAGACCCAGTACTTC. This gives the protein CASSPLQSQETQYF.

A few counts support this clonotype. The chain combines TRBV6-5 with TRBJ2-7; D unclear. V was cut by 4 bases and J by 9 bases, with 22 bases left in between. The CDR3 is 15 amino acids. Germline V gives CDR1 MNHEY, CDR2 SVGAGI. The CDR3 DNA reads TGTGCCAGCAGTTCTAAGACCCTCACTCCTACGGCGCAGTACTTC. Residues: CASSSKTLTPTAQYF.

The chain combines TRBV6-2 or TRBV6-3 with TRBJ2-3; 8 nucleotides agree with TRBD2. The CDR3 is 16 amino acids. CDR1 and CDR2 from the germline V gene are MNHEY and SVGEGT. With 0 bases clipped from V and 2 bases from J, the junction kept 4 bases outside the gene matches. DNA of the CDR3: TGTGCCAGCAGTTACTCCCCGGGGGGGTACACAGATACGCAGTATTTT. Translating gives CASSYSPGGYTDTQYF.

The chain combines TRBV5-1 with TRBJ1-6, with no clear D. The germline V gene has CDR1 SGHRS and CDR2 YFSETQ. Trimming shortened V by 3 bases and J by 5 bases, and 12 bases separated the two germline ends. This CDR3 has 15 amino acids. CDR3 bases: TGCGCCAGCAGCTCTTCTCGGGTGGATAATTCACCCCTCCACTTT. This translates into CASSSSRVDNSPLHF.

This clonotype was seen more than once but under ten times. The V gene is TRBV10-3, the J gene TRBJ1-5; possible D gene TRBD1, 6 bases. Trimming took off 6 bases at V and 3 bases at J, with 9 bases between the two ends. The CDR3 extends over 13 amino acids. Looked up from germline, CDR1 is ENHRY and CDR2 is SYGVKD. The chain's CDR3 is CAIRDSVNQPQHF. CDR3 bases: TGTGCCATCAGGGACAGCGTCAATCAGCCCCAGCATTTT.

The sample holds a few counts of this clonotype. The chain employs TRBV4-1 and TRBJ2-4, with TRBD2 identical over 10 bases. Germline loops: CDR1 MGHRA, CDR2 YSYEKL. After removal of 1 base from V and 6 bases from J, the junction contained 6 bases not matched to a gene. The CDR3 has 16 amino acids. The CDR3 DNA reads TGCGCCAGCAGCCAAGGAGCGGGGGGGCCCAGAAACATTCAGTACTTC. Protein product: CASSQGAGGPRNIQYF.

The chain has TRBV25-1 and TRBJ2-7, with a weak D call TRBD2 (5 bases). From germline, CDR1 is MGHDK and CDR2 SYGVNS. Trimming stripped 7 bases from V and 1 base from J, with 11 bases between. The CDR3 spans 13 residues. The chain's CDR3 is CASIGRGSYEQYF. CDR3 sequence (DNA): TGTGCCAGCATCGGCAGAGGGTCCTACGAGCAGTACTTC.

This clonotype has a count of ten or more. DNA for the CDR3: TGTGCCAGCAGCTATCTAGCGGGAGGCTACAATGAGCAGTTCTTC. Its protein is CASSYLAGGYNEQFF. This chain connects TRBV6-2 or TRBV6-3 to TRBJ2-1, with TRBD2 identical over 11 bases. V was pared by 6 bases and J by 3 bases, with 4 bases of the junction left unmatched. CDR1 MNHEY and CDR2 SVGEGT come from the germline V gene. CDR3 size: 15 residues.

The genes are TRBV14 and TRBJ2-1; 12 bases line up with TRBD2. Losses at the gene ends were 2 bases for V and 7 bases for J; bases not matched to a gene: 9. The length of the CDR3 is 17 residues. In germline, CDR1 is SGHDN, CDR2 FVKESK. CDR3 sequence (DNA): TGTGCCAGCAGCCAACATCGGACTAGCGGGATCTATAATGAGCAGTTCTTC. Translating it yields CASSQHRTSGIYNEQFF.

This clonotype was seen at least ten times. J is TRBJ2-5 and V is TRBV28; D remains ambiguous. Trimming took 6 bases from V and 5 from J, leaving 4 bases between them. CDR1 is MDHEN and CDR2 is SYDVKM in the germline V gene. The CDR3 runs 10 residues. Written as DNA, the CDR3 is TGTGCCAGCAGCTCGGAGACCCAGTACTTC. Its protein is CASSSETQYF.

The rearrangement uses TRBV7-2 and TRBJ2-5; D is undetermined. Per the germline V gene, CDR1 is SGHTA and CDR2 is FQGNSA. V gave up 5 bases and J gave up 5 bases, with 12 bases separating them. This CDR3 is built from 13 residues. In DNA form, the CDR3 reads TGTGCCAGCAGCGTACGTCCTGGGGAGACCCAGTACTTC. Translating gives CASSVRPGETQYF.

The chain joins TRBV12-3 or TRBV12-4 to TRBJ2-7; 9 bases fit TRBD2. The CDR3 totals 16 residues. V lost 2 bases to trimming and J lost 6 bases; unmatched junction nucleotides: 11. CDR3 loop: CASSLSGGRARSEQYF. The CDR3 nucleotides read TGTGCCAGCAGTTTATCGGGCGGGAGGGCCCGAAGCGAGCAGTACTTC.

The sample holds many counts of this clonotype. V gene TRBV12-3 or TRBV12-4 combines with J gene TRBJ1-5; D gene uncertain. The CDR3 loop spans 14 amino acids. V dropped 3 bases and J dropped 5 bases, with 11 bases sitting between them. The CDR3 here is CASSFMAADQPQHF. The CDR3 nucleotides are TGTGCCAGCAGTTTTATGGCAGCCGATCAGCCCCAGCATTTT.

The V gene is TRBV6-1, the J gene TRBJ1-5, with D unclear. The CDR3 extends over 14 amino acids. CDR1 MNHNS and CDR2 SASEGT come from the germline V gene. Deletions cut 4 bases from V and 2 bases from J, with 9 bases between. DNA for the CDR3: TGTGCCAGCAGTGGGCAGTCTGGCAATCAGCCCCAGCATTTT. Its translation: CASSGQSGNQPQHF.

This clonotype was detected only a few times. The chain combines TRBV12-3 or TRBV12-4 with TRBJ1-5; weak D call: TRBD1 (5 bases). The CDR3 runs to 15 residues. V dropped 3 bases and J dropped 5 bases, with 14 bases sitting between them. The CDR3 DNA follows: TGTGCCAGCAGTTTGGGGCAGCTCAATTATCAGCCCCAGCATTTT. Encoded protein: CASSLGQLNYQPQHF.

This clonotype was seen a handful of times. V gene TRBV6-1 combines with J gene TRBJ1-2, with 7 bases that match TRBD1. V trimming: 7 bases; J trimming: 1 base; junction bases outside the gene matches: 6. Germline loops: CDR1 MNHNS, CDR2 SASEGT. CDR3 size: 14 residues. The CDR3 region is CASNQGGDNYGYTF. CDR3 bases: TGTGCCAGCAACCAGGGGGGGGATAACTATGGCTACACCTTC.

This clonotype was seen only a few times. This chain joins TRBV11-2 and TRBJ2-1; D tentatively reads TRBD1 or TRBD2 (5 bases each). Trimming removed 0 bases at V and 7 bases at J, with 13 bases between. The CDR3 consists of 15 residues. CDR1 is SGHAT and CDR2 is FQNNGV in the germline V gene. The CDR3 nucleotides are TGTGCCAGCAGCTTAGACCCAGGGACGGGGAATGAGCAGTTCTTC. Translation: CASSLDPGTGNEQFF.

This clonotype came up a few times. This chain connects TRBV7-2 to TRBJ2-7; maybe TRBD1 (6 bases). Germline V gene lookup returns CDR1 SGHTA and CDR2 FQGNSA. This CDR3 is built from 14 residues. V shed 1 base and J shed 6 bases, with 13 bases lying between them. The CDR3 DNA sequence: TGTGCCAGCAGCTTAGGGACAGTCCCCTTCGAGCAGTACTTC. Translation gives CASSLGTVPFEQYF.

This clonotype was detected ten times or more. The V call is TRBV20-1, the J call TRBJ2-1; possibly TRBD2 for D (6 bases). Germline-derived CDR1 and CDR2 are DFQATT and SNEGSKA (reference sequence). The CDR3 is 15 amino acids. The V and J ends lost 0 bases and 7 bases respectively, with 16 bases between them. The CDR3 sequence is CSARDAGPRGNEQFF. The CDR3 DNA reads TGCAGTGCTAGAGATGCGGGACCTCGCGGGAATGAGCAGTTCTTC.

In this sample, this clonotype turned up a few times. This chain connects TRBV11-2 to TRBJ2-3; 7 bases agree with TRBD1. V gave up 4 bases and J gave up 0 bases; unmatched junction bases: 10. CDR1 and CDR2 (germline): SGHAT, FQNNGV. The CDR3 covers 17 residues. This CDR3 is CASSWGPTGTSTDTQYF. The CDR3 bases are TGTGCCAGCAGCTGGGGTCCGACAGGGACGAGCACAGATACGCAGTATTTT.

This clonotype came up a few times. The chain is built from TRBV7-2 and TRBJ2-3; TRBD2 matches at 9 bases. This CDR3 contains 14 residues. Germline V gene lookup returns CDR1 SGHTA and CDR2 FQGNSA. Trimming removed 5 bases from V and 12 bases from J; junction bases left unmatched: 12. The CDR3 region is CASSNQRGARKQYF. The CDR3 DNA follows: TGTGCCAGCAGCAATCAGCGGGGGGCCCGAAAACAGTATTTT.